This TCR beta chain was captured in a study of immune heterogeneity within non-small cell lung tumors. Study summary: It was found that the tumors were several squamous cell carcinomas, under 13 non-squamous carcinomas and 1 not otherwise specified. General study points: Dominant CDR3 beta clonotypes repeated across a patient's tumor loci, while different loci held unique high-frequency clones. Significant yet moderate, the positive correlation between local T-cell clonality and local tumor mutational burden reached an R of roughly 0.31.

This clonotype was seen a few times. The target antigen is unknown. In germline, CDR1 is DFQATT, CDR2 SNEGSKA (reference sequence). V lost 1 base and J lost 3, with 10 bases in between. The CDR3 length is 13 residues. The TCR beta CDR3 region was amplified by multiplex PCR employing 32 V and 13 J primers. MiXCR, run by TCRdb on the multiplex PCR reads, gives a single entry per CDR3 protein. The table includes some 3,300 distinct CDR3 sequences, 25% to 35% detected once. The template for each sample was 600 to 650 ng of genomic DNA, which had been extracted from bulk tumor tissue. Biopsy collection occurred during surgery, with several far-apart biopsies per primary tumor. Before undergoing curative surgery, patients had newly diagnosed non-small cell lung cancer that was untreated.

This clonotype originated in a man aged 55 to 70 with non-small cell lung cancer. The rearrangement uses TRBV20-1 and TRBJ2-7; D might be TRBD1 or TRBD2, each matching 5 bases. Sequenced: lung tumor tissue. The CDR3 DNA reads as TGCAGTGCTAGAGGGCCTGGGGGCTACGAGCAGTACTTC. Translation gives CSARGPGGYEQYF.